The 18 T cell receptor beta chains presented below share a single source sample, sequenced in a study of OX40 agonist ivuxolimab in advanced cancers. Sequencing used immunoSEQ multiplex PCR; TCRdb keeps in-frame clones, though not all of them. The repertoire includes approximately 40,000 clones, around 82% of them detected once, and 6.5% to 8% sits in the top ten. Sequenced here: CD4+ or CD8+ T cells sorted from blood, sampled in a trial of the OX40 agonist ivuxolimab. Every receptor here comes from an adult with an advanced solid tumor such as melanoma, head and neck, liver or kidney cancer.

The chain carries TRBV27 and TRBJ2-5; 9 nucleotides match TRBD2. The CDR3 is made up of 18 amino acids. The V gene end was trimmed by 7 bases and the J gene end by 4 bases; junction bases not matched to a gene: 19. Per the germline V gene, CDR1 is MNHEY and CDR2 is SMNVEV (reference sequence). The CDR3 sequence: CASKDPWREGPITETQYF. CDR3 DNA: TGTGCCAGCAAAGACCCTTGGCGGGAGGGCCCAATAACAGAGACCCAGTACTTC.

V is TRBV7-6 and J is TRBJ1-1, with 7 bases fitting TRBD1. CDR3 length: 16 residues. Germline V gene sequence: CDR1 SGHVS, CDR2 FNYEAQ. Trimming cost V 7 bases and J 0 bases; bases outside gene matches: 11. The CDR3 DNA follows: TGTGCCAGCACCTCTCTGACAGGGACTATGAACACTGAAGCTTTCTTT. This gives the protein CASTSLTGTMNTEAFF.

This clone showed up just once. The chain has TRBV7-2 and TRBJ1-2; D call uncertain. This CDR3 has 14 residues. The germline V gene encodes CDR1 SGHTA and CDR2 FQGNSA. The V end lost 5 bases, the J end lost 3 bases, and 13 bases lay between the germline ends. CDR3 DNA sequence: TGTGCCAGCAGCCCCCGGTGGGGAGACTATGGCTACACCTTC. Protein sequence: CASSPRWGDYGYTF.

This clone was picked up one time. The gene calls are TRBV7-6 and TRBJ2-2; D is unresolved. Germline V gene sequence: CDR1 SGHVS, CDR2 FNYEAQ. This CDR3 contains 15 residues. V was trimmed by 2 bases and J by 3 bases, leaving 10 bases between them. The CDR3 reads CASSLQAQYTGELFF. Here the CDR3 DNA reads TGTGCCAGCAGCTTACAGGCACAGTACACCGGGGAGCTGTTTTTT.

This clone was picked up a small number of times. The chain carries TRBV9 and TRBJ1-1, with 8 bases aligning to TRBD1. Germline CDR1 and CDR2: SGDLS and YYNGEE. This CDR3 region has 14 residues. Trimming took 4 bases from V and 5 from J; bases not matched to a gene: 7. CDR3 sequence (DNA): TGTGCCAGCAGCCAGCGGACAGGGCAGACTGAAGCTTTCTTT. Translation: CASSQRTGQTEAFF.

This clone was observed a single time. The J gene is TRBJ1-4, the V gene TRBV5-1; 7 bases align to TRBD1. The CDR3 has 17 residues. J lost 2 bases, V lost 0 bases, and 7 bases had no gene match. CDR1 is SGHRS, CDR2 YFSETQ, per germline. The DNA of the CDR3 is TGCGCCAGCAGCTTGGGGAGGGGGCAAGGGACTAATGAAAAACTGTTTTTT. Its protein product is CASSLGRGQGTNEKLFF. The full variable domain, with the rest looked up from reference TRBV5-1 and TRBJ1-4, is KAGVTQTPRYLIKTRGQQVTLSCSPISGHRSVSWYQQTPGQGLQFLFEYFSETQRNKGNFPGRFSGRQFSNSRSEMNVSTLELGDSALYLCASSLGRGQGTNEKLFFGSGTQLSVL.

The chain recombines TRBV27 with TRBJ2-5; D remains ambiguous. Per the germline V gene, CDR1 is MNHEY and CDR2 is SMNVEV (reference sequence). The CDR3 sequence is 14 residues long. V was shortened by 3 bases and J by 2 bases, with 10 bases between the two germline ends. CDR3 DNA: TGTGCCAGCAGTTTCTTGGAGAGTCAAGAGACCCAGTACTTC. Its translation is CASSFLESQETQYF.

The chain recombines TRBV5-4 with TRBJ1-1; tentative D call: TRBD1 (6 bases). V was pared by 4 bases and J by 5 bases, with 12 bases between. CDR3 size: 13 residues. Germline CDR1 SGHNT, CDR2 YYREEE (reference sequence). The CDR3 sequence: CASSPTGSTEAFF. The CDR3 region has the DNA TGTGCCAGCAGCCCTACAGGGTCGACTGAAGCTTTCTTT.

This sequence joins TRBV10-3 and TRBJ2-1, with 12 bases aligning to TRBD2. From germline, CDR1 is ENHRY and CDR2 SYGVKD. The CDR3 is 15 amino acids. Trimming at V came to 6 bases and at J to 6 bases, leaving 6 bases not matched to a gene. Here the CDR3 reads CAISVGLAGPNEQFF. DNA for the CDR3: TGTGCCATCAGCGTCGGACTAGCGGGACCCAATGAGCAGTTCTTC.

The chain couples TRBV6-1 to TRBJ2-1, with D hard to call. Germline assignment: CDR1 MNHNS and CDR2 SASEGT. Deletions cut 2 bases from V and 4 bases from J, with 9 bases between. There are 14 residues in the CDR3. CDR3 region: CASSEIGWYNEQFF. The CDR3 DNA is TGTGCCAGCAGTGAAATCGGTTGGTACAATGAGCAGTTCTTC.

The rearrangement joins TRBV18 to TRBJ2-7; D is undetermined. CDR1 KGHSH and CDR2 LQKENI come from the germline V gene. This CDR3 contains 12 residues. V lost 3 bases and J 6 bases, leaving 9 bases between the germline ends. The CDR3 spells CASSPAPSEQYF. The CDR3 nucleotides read TGTGCCAGCTCACCGGCTCCGTCCGAGCAGTACTTC. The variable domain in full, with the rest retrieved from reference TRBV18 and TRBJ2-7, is NAGVMQNPRHLVRRRGQEARLRCSPMKGHSHVYWYRQLPEEGLKFMVYLQKENIIDESGMPKERFSAEFPKEGPSILRIQQVVRGDSAAYFCASSPAPSEQYFGPGTRLTVT.

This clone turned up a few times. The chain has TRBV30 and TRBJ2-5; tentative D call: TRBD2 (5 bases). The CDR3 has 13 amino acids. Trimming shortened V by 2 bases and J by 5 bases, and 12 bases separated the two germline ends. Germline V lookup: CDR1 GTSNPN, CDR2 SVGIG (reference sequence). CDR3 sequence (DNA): TGTGCCTGGAGTAAGAGACTAAGGGAGACCCAGTACTTC. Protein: CAWSKRLRETQYF.

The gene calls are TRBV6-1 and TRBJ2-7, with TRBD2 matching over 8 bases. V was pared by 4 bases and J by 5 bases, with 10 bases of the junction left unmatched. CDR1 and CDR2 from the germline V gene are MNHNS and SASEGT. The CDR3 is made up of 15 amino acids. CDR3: CASSGTGGRQNEQYF. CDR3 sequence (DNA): TGTGCCAGCAGTGGGACTGGCGGGAGGCAGAACGAGCAGTACTTC.

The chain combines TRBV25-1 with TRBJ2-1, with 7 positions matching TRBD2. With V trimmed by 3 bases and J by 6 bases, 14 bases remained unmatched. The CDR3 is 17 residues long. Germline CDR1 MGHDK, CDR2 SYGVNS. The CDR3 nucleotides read TGTGCCAGCAGTGACGGCGGGAGCGGATTGAGCGGCAATGAGCAGTTCTTC. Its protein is CASSDGGSGLSGNEQFF.

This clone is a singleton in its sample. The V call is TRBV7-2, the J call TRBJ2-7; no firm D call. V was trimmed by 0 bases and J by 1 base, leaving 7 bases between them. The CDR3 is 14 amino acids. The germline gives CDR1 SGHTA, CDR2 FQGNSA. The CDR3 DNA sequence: TGTGCCAGCAGCTTAGCCGGGCCATCCTACGAGCAGTACTTC. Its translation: CASSLAGPSYEQYF.

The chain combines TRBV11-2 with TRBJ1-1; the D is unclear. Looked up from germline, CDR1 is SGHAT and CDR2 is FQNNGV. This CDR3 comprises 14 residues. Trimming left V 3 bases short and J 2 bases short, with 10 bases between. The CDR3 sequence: CASSFGPFNTEAFF. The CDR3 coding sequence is TGTGCCAGCAGCTTCGGACCCTTTAACACTGAAGCTTTCTTT. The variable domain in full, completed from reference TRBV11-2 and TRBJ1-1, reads EAGVAQSPRYKIIEKRQSVAFWCNPISGHATLYWYQQILGQGPKLLIQFQNNGVVDDSQLPKDRFSAERLKGVDSTLKIQPAKLEDSAVYLCASSFGPFNTEAFFGQGTRLTVV.

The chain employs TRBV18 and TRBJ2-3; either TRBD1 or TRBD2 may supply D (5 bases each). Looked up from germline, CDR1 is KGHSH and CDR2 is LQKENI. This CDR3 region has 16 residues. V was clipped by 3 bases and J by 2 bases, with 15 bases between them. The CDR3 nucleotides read TGTGCCAGCTCACCCTCGCCGGGACCCACCACAGATACGCAGTATTTT. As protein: CASSPSPGPTTDTQYF.

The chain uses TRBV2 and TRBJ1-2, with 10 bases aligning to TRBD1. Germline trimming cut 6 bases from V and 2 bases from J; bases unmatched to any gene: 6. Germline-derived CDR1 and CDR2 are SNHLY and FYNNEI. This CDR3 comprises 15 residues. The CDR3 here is CASSYGQGGNYGYTF. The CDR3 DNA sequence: TGTGCCAGCAGCTACGGACAGGGGGGGAACTATGGCTACACCTTC.